This T cell receptor beta chain came from a study of identical twins. Germline lookup yields CDR1 SGHDN and CDR2 FVKESK. The CDR3 length is 16 residues. V lost 5 bases to trimming and J lost 3 bases, with 16 bases between them. In this sample, this clonotype turned up a few times. TCRdb fed the 5' RACE reads into MiXCR, producing one record per CDR3 protein. Among approximately 550,000 distinct CDR3 sequences listed, about a fifth were seen once. This sample also belongs to another study, concerning yellow fever vaccine responses in identical twins. Turning to that study: As reported, the vaccine T cell response of twins seemed partly convergent and partly personalized.

Sequencing was done on a sample of CD4+ T cells sorted from blood. V is TRBV14 and J is TRBJ2-2; TRBD1 might be the D (5 bases). The receptor's source is a woman in her late teens or twenties in good health. The CDR3 nucleotides are TGTGCCAGCAGCTCTGGGATTAAGGGGTACACCGGGGAGCTGTTTTTT. It encodes CASSSGIKGYTGELFF.